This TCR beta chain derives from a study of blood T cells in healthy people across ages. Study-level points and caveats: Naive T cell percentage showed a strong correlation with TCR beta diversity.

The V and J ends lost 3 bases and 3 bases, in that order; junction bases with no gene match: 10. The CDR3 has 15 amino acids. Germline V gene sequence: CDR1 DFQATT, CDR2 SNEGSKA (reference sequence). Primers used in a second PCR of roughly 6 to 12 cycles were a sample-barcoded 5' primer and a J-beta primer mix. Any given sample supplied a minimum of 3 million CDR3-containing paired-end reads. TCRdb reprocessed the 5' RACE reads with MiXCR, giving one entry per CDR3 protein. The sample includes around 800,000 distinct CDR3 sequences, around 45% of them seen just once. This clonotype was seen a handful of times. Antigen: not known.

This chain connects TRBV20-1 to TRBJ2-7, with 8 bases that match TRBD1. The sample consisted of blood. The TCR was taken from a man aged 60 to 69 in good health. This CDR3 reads CSASVARTGLYEQYF. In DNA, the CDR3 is TGCAGTGCTAGTGTAGCCAGGACAGGGCTCTACGAGCAGTACTTC.